A single sample gave rise to the 15 T cell receptor beta chains below, sequenced in a study of T-cell reconstitution after alpha-beta-depleted transplantation in children. Preparation of the TCRbeta library involved a method that used unique molecular identifiers. A single record per CDR3 protein comes from TCRdb applying MiXCR to the PCR reads. The sample holds about a million distinct CDR3 sequences; less than 30% are singletons and the top ten take roughly 30%. The material was PBMCs, mostly from graft donor cells, obtained 360 days after TCRalphabeta/CD19-depleted stem cell transplant. These receptors were taken from a boy less than two years old who had a stem cell transplant for SCID, so the T cells may come from the graft donor.

The rearrangement links TRBV7-3 to TRBJ2-1, with 8 nucleotides matching TRBD1. J gave up 7 bases and V 5 bases, and 25 bases lay outside the gene matches. The CDR3 contains 20 residues. Germline CDR1 SGHTA, CDR2 FQGTGA. CDR3 in DNA: TGTGCCAGCAGCACTCCCCAGGGGGCCATTTTCCCGATCGAGGGGAATGAGCAGTTCTTC. It translates to CASSTPQGAIFPIEGNEQFF.

V is TRBV9 and J is TRBJ1-2; a possible D gene is TRBD1 (5 bases). Germline V gives CDR1 SGDLS, CDR2 YYNGEE. Deletions cut 0 bases from V and 6 bases from J, with 6 bases between. This CDR3 comprises 12 residues. The CDR3 bases are TGTGCCAGCAGCGTAGACAGGAATGGCTACACCTTC. As protein: CASSVDRNGYTF.

The chain joins TRBV7-9 to TRBJ2-2; unclear D gene. Trimming cost V 2 bases and J 5 bases, with 6 bases left between them. CDR1 SEHNR and CDR2 FQNEAQ come from the germline V gene (reference sequence). The CDR3 runs to 13 residues. The CDR3 here is CASSLQSTGELFF. For the CDR3, the DNA is TGTGCCAGCAGCTTACAGTCGACCGGGGAGCTGTTTTTT.

This clonotype has a handful of counts. The V gene is TRBV12-3 or TRBV12-4, the J gene TRBJ1-2; maybe TRBD1 (5 bases). Trimming took 5 bases from V and 10 from J, leaving 17 bases between them. The CDR3 sequence is 13 residues long. CDR3 bases: TGTGCCAGCAGTCCCGTGGACAAGAAGTACTACACCTTC. Translating gives CASSPVDKKYYTF.

The sample holds a few counts of this clonotype. V and J are TRBV27 and TRBJ2-7; unclear D gene. V lost 3 bases to trimming and J lost 3 bases, with 9 bases between them. The CDR3 sequence is 13 residues long. Germline V gives CDR1 MNHEY, CDR2 SMNVEV (reference sequence). CDR3 region: CASSFRANYEQYF. CDR3 DNA: TGTGCCAGCAGTTTTAGAGCGAACTACGAGCAGTACTTC.

This chain uses TRBV5-1 with TRBJ2-1, with D possibly matching TRBD1 (5 bases). The CDR3 is 13 amino acids. Germline CDR1 is SGHRS and CDR2 is YFSETQ. Trimming stripped 6 bases from V and 9 bases from J, with 16 bases between. Here the CDR3 reads CASIGQAGGEQFF. The CDR3 DNA is TGCGCCAGCATTGGACAAGCAGGTGGTGAGCAGTTCTTC.

The rearrangement links TRBV5-1 to TRBJ2-5, with D tentatively TRBD2 (6 bases). V was shortened by 4 bases and J by 5 bases, with 15 bases between the two germline ends. The CDR3 is made up of 14 amino acids. Germline V gene lookup returns CDR1 SGHRS and CDR2 YFSETQ. CDR3 sequence reads: CASSPREMRETQYF. The CDR3 bases are TGCGCCAGCAGCCCCCGGGAGATGAGGGAGACCCAGTACTTC. Combining the CDR3 with reference TRBV5-1 and TRBJ2-5 gives the whole variable domain KAGVTQTPRYLIKTRGQQVTLSCSPISGHRSVSWYQQTPGQGLQFLFEYFSETQRNKGNFPGRFSGRQFSNSRSEMNVSTLELGDSALYLCASSPREMRETQYFGPGTRLLVL.

This clonotype was counted only a few times. V is TRBV6-4 and J is TRBJ2-2; D possibly corresponds to TRBD2 (6 bases). Germline V lookup: CDR1 MRHNA, CDR2 SNTAGT. The CDR3 spans 20 residues. The V gene lost 7 bases and the J gene lost 0 bases, with 27 bases spanning the gap. The CDR3 is CASTPTWRGPPSSNTGELFF. The CDR3, as DNA: TGTGCCAGCACCCCGACTTGGAGGGGACCCCCCTCCTCGAACACCGGGGAGCTGTTTTTT.

This clonotype was seen only a few times. The gene calls are TRBV20-1 and TRBJ2-3; 14 nucleotides match TRBD2. The CDR3 consists of 17 residues. Germline CDR1 and CDR2: DFQATT and SNEGSKA (reference sequence). J lost 2 bases, V lost 5 bases, and 9 bases had no gene match. CDR3 loop: CSAGGLAGGTHTDTQYF. CDR3 coding DNA: TGCAGTGCTGGAGGACTAGCGGGGGGAACACACACAGATACGCAGTATTTT.

This clonotype was observed a handful of times. V usage is TRBV20-1 and J usage is TRBJ2-1; 7 bases are shared with TRBD1. The length of the CDR3 is 12 residues. Germline V gives CDR1 DFQATT, CDR2 SNEGSKA (reference sequence). CDR3 nucleotides: TGCACCTTAGGGGGCCTTTACAATGAGCAGTTCTTC. Translating it yields CTLGGLYNEQFF.

This clonotype was seen many times. One end of the junction does not line up with germline, which may come from a read error. This sequence joins TRBV5-1 and TRBJ2-5, with a possible D match to TRBD1 (5 bases). Germline loops: CDR1 SGHRS, CDR2 YFSETQ. The CDR3 runs to 14 residues. CDR3 in DNA: TGTGCCAGCAGCCTAGGACACCTCCAAGAGACCCAGTACTTC. Its translation is CASSLGHLQETQYF.

The chain employs TRBV12-3 or TRBV12-4 and TRBJ2-5, with D perhaps matching TRBD1 (7 bases). Trimming pared 6 bases from V and 3 bases from J, leaving 17 bases between. The CDR3 consists of 15 residues. CDR3 bases: TGTGCCAGCAGCCGAGGCGGGGACAGAGAAGAGACCCAGTACTTC. Its translation is CASSRGGDREETQYF.

This clonotype has more than one count but fewer than ten. The J gene is TRBJ2-7, the V gene TRBV3-1; D tentatively fits TRBD1 or TRBD2 (5 bases each). Germline values: CDR1 LGHDT, CDR2 YNNKEL (reference sequence). The length of the CDR3 is 15 residues. Deletions cut 3 bases from V and 6 bases from J, with 18 bases between. CDR3 nucleotides: TGTGCCAGCAGCCAGGGAACGGGACGCCGGGTCGAGCAGTACTTC. It yields the protein CASSQGTGRRVEQYF.

This clonotype was seen only a few times. The rearrangement joins TRBV4-3 to TRBJ1-1; D is undetermined. Germline lookup yields CDR1 LGHNA and CDR2 YSLEER. The V gene lost 0 bases and the J gene lost 0 bases, with 8 bases spanning the gap. The CDR3 consists of 15 residues. As DNA, the CDR3 is TGCGCCAGCAGCCAAGACCGCACAGTGAACACTGAAGCTTTCTTT. Its translation: CASSQDRTVNTEAFF.

V and J are TRBV28 and TRBJ2-7; a possible D gene is TRBD1 (7 bases). Trimming shortened V by 3 bases and J by 4 bases, and 16 bases separated the two germline ends. The length of the CDR3 is 15 residues. CDR1 is MDHEN and CDR2 is SYDVKM in the germline V gene. The CDR3: CASSFRRDSAYEQYF. The CDR3 DNA follows: TGTGCCAGCAGTTTTCGGCGGGACAGCGCATACGAGCAGTACTTC.